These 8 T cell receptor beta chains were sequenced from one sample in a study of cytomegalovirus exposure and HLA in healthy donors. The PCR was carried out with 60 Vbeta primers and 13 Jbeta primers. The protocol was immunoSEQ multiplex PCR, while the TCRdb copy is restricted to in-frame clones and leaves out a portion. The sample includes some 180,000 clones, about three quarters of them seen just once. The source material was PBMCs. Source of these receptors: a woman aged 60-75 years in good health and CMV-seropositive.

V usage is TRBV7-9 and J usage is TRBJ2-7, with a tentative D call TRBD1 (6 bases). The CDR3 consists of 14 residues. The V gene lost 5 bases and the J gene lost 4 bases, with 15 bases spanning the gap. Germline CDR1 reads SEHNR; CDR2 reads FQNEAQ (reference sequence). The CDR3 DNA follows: TGTGCCAGCAGCCCCACGGACAGCGAGTACGAGCAGTACTTC. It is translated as CASSPTDSEYEQYF.

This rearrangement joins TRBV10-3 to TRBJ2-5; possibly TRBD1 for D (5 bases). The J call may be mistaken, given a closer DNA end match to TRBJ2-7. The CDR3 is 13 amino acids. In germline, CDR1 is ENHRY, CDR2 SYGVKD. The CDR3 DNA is TGTGCCATCAGAACGACAGAATACTACGAGCAGTACTTC. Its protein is CAIRTTEYYEQYF.

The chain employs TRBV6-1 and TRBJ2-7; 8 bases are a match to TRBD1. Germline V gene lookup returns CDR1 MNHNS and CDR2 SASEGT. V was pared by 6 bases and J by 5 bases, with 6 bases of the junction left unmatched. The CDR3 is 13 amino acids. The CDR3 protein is CASRRTGLNEQYF. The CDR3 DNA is TGTGCCAGCAGGCGGACAGGGCTCAACGAGCAGTACTTC.

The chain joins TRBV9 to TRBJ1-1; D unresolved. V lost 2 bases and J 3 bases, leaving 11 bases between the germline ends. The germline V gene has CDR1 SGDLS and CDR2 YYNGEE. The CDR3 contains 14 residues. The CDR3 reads CASSVAGIDTEAFF. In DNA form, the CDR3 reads TGTGCCAGCAGCGTGGCGGGGATTGACACTGAAGCTTTCTTT.

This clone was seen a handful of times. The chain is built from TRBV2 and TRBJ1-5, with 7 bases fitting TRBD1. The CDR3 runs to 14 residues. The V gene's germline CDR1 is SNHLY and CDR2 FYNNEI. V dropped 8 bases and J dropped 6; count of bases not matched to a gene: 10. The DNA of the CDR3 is TGTGCCAGCGTGAGGGGGCATGGTGTTCAGCCCCAGCATTTT. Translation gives CASVRGHGVQPQHF.

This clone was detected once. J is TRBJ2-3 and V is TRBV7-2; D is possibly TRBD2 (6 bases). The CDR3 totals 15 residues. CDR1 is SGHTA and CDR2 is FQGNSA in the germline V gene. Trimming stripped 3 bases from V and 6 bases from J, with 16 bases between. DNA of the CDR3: TGTGCCAGCAGCTTGGGGGGTGTCAGGGACGATACGCAGTATTTT. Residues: CASSLGGVRDDTQYF.

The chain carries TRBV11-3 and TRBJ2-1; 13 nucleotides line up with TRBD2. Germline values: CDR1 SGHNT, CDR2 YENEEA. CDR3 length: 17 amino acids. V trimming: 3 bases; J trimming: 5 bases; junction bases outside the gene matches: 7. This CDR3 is CASSLPPGTSGDNEQFF. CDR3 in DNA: TGTGCCAGCAGCTTGCCCCCCGGGACTAGCGGGGACAATGAGCAGTTCTTC. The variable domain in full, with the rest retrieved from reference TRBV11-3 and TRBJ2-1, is EAGVVQSPRYKIIEKKQPVAFWCNPISGHNTLYWYLQNLGQGPELLIRYENEEAVDDSQLPKDRFSAERLKGVDSTLKIQPAELGDSAVYLCASSLPPGTSGDNEQFFGPGTRLTVL.

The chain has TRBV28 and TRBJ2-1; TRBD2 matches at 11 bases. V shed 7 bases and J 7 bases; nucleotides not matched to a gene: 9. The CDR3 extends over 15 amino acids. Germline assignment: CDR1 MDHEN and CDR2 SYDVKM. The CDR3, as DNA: TGTGCCAGCATTACTTCCGGGACTAGCGGTAATGAGCAGTTCTTC. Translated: CASITSGTSGNEQFF.